This T cell receptor (beta chain) was obtained from a study of Ad26.COV2.S vaccination and SARS-CoV-2 variants. The study's findings and limits: Participants in the vaccine arm had higher spike-specific TCR breadth; placebo recipients had lower.

Treatment indicated: 19 received Ad26.COV2.S at low or high dose, single or two shots; several received placebo; per-sample allocation not given. Day 63 following the first vaccine or placebo injection was when the samples were taken. Using immunoSEQ multiplex PCR, the repertoire was profiled, and TCRdb retains in-frame clones only, with some absent. Here the sample spans roughly 320,000 clones, around 86% being singletons. Concerning this clone itself: Its antigen is not identified.

Trimming shortened V by 3 bases and J by 0 bases, and 9 bases separated the two germline ends. Germline V gives CDR1 SEHNR, CDR2 FQNEAQ (reference sequence). The CDR3 length is 16 residues. The chain has TRBV7-9 and TRBJ1-6; D is undetermined. Sequencing used peripheral blood, obtained in a trial of Ad26.COV2.S vaccine versus placebo. The source of this sequence is a person between 18 and 65 years old who received the Ad26.COV2.S COVID-19 vaccine or a placebo. In DNA form, the CDR3 reads TGTGCCAGCAGCTTTGTAACCAGCTCCTATAATTCACCCCTCCACTTT. This sequence encodes CASSFVTSSYNSPLHF.